This is a list of T cell receptor beta chains from one sample in a study of cytomegalovirus exposure and HLA in healthy donors. Libraries were prepared by immunoSEQ multiplex PCR; TCRdb keeps only in-frame clonotypes and omits some of them. Among more than 250,000 clones listed, more than 80% were seen once. Sequencing was carried out using PBMCs. These receptor sequences come from a woman aged 18-30 years in good health and CMV-seronegative. The CDR3 runs from the conserved cysteine through the conserved F or W. The D gene is left open where the match is weak. Clone sizes are given selectively: once, few, many, or a class where the clone is expanded.

v_gene	abundance	d_gene	j_gene	CDR3nt	CDR3aa
TRBV29-1	NA	TRBD2	TRBJ2-7	TGCAGCGTTGAAGATCAGGAGGGGACTAGCAACCGGGGCGAGCAGTACTTC	CSVEDQEGTSNRGEQYF
TRBV30	NA	NA	TRBJ1-2	TGTGCCTGGAGTCCTCAGAGGGGGACCGGCCGAATTGAGGATGGCTACACCTTC	CAWSPQRGTGRIEDGYTF
TRBV7-2	NA	NA	TRBJ1-2	TGTGCCAGCAGCGCCCGGGCGGGGGGCTACACCTTC	CASSARAGGYTF
TRBV6-1	few	TRBD1	TRBJ1-5	TGTGCCAGCAGCCGGGACAGGGGCAATCAGCCCCAGCATTTT	CASSRDRGNQPQHF
TRBV2	NA	TRBD1	TRBJ2-5	TGTGCCAGCAGTGGACAGGGCCAGACCCAGTACTTC	CASSGQGQTQYF
TRBV30	few	NA	TRBJ1-2	TGTGCCTGGAGTGTGGGGGAGGGCTATGGCTACACCTTC	CAWSVGEGYGYTF
TRBV5-1	NA	TRBD1	TRBJ1-2	TGCGCCAGCAGTTCCGGGACAGGGGCTGGCTACACCTTC	CASSSGTGAGYTF
TRBV5-1	NA	TRBD1	TRBJ1-1	TGCGCCAGCAGCTTGGACAGGGGAAGGACTGAAGCTTTCTTT	CASSLDRGRTEAFF
TRBV4-1	once	TRBD1	TRBJ1-3	TGCGCCAGCAGCCGCCCGACAGGGGATGGAAACACCATATATTTT	CASSRPTGDGNTIYF
TRBV29-1	NA	NA	TRBJ1-1	TGCAGCGTTGATCCGCAGGGGATTAACCCGAACACTGAAGCTTTCTTT	CSVDPQGINPNTEAFF
TRBV9	NA	TRBD2	TRBJ2-5	TGTGCCAGCAGCGGACTAGCGGGAGGACCTCAAGAGACCCAGTACTTC	CASSGLAGGPQETQYF
TRBV29-1	NA	TRBD1	TRBJ1-2	TGCAGCGTTCGACCACCCGGGACAGCAGCTTCTAACTATGGCTACACCTTC	CSVRPPGTAASNYGYTF
TRBV2	NA	NA	TRBJ1-4	TGTGCCAGCAAGTCACAGGGATCTGCAACTAATGAAAAACTGTTTTTT	CASKSQGSATNEKLFF
TRBV7-6	NA	NA	TRBJ1-1	TGTGCCAGCAGCCCCCGGGGGGCTGCCACTGAAGCTTTCTTT	CASSPRGAATEAFF
TRBV27	NA	TRBD1	TRBJ2-7	TGTGCCAGCAGTTTCGCCGACAGGGGCGACGAGCAGTACTTC	CASSFADRGDEQYF
TRBV29-1	once	NA	TRBJ2-3	TGCAGCGTTGTTTCCGTGACAGATACGCAGTATTTT	CSVVSVTDTQYF
TRBV28	NA	TRBD1	TRBJ2-7	TGTGCCAGCAGTTTATACCAGGGGGCCTACGAGCAGTACTTC	CASSLYQGAYEQYF
TRBV20-1	once	NA	TRBJ2-5	TGCAGTGCTAGCCAAGCGGAGACCCAGTACTTC	CSASQAETQYF
TRBV27	NA	TRBD2	TRBJ2-1	TGTGCCAGCAGTTCAGGGACTAGGGGGAATGAGCAGTTCTTC	CASSSGTRGNEQFF
TRBV19	NA	NA	TRBJ1-2	TGTGCCGGTAGTAGGAACTACGGCTACACCTTC	CAGSRNYGYTF
TRBV19	NA	TRBD1	TRBJ1-5	TGTGCCAGTAGTATTGCGGGACAGAATAGCAATCAGCCCCAGCATTTT	CASSIAGQNSNQPQHF
TRBV5-4	NA	TRBD1	TRBJ2-7	TGTGCCAGCAGTATCTGGGACAGGGGCTACGAGCAGTACTTC	CASSIWDRGYEQYF
TRBV7-2	NA	TRBD1	TRBJ2-7	TGTGCCAGCAGCCAGACAGGGGGCGAATACGAGCAGTACTTC	CASSQTGGEYEQYF
TRBV27	NA	TRBD1	TRBJ2-7	TGTGCCAGCAGTCCCTCTTACGGACAGGAGGCCTACGAGCAGTACTTC	CASSPSYGQEAYEQYF
TRBV11-1	NA	TRBD2	TRBJ2-2	TGTGCCAGCAGCTCGCCCGGGACTAGCCAAACCGGGGAGCTGTTTTTT	CASSSPGTSQTGELFF
TRBV5-1	NA	TRBD1	TRBJ2-7	TGCGCCAGCGCGAAGGGACAGGGGGCGCACGAGCAGTACTTC	CASAKGQGAHEQYF
TRBV5-1	NA	NA	TRBJ2-7	TGCGCCAGCAGCCCACCGGGACTGACCTACGAGCAGTACTTC	CASSPPGLTYEQYF
TRBV28	NA	TRBD1	TRBJ1-3	TGTGCCACAGAGACAGGGGGGAGAAACACCATATATTTT	CATETGGRNTIYF
TRBV7-2	NA	TRBD2	TRBJ2-3	TGTGCCAGCAGCTTGACTAGCGGGAGAACAATGGCAGATACGCAGTATTTT	CASSLTSGRTMADTQYF